This T cell receptor (beta chain) comes out of a study of neurological immune-mediated disorders. Findings of the study overall: Phylogenetic grouping assigned the repertoires of 18 of 34 multiple sclerosis patients to a single related-CDR3 cluster, which may represent a signature. Private repertoires in all groups were suggested, as expanded clones shared no CDR3 amino acid sequences across subjects. HTLV-1-associated myelopathy ranked highest for TCR clonal expansion and multiple sclerosis lowest, beneath healthy controls.

V was shortened by 2 bases and J by 4 bases, with 5 bases between the two germline ends. Germline lookup yields CDR1 MNHEY and CDR2 SVGEGT. This CDR3 is 12 amino acids long. Synthesis of cDNA used 5'RACE (with 10-nucleotide random UMIs). TCRdb reprocessed the 5' RACE reads with MiXCR, giving one entry per CDR3 protein. The sample consists of 70,000 or so distinct CDR3 sequences, 3.2% of them appearing once. This clonotype was seen many times. Antigen unknown. J is TRBJ2-5 and V is TRBV6-2 or TRBV6-3, with no clear D. The sequence was collected from a woman aged 45-60 years with multiple sclerosis. The source material was PBMCs. In DNA, the CDR3 is TGTGCCAGCAGTTACGTACGAGAGACCCAGTACTTC. This codes for CASSYVRETQYF.